These T cell receptor beta chains were read from a single sample in a study of post-analysis software for immune sequencing data. One entry per CDR3 protein results from TCRdb running MiXCR on the PCR reads. The sample yields 750,000 to 950,000 distinct CDR3 sequences, roughly 46% seen once. Input material: blood. The receptors derive from a girl aged 5 to 17 with multiple sclerosis. Each CDR3 is given with its conserved first and last residue. D genes are given only for firm matches. Clone size is not always given. Where it is, it says once, few, many or a class for expanded clones.

CDR3,DNA,J,D,V,size
CASSLKSNGEQFF,TGTGCCAGCAGTTTAAAGTCAAACGGTGAGCAGTTCTTC,TRBJ2-1,NA,TRBV12-3/TRBV12-4,NA
CASSEGMRLSEQFF,TGTGCCAGCAGTGAGGGGATGAGGCTTAGTGAGCAGTTCTTC,TRBJ2-1,NA,TRBV2,NA
CASSQAVQSYEQYF,TGCGCCAGCAGCCAAGCGGTCCAGTCCTACGAGCAGTACTTC,TRBJ2-7,NA,TRBV4-3,NA
CASSQFNTGELFF,TGCGCCAGCAGCCAATTCAACACCGGGGAGCTGTTTTTT,TRBJ2-2,NA,TRBV4-3,once
CASSVGATGKGHEKLFF,TGTGCCAGCAGCGTAGGGGCAACAGGAAAGGGCCATGAAAAACTGTTTTTT,TRBJ1-4,NA,TRBV9,NA
CASSLAGRVYGYTF,TGTGCCAGCAGCTTGGCAGGACGGGTCTATGGCTACACCTTC,TRBJ1-2,NA,TRBV5-5,NA
CASSLARLGGASGYTF,TGTGCCAGCAGTTTAGCACGTCTGGGAGGGGCGAGTGGCTACACCTTC,TRBJ1-2,NA,TRBV28,NA
CASSYRGWVTEAFF,TGTGCCAGCAGTTACAGGGGGTGGGTCACTGAAGCTTTCTTT,TRBJ1-1,NA,TRBV6-5,NA
CSVGGVSSYNEQFF,TGCAGCGTTGGTGGAGTGAGCTCCTACAATGAGCAGTTCTTC,TRBJ2-1,NA,TRBV29-1,few
CASSPPGATEAFF,TGTGCCAGCAGCCCACCCGGTGCAACTGAAGCTTTCTTT,TRBJ1-1,NA,TRBV11-2,NA
CASSRPAGGYTF,TGTGCCAGCAGCCGTCCGGCGGGGGGCTACACCTTC,TRBJ1-2,NA,TRBV13,NA
CASSSTVGQGVNSPLHF,TGTGCCAGCAGCTCAACTGTGGGACAGGGAGTTAATTCACCCCTCCACTTT,TRBJ1-6,TRBD1,TRBV5-4,NA
CASSSGRGLYEQYF,TGTGCCAGCAGTTCGGGCAGGGGGTTGTACGAGCAGTACTTC,TRBJ2-7,TRBD1,TRBV27,NA
CAWSLAGESYNEQFF,TGTGCCTGGAGTCTAGCGGGAGAAAGCTACAATGAGCAGTTCTTC,TRBJ2-1,TRBD2,TRBV30,few
CSATHGTGRFNEQFF,TGCAGTGCCACGCATGGGACAGGGCGATTCAATGAGCAGTTCTTC,TRBJ2-1,TRBD1,TRBV20-1,NA
CASSAISDEQFF,TGTGCCAGCAGCGCCATCAGTGATGAGCAGTTCTTC,TRBJ2-1,NA,TRBV7-6,NA